What follows are 30 T cell receptor beta chains derived from one specimen sequenced in a study of OX40 agonist ivuxolimab in advanced cancers. Profiling relied on immunoSEQ multiplex PCR, and the TCRdb table lists in-frame clones only, not all of them. The sample has 15,000 to 20,000 clones, approximately 87% seen once. The sample was CD4+ or CD8+ T cells sorted from blood, taken in a trial of the OX40 agonist ivuxolimab. The receptors were gathered from an adult with an advanced solid tumor such as melanoma, head and neck, liver or kidney cancer.

This chain links TRBV2 with TRBJ1-6, with D perhaps TRBD1 (6 bases). The CDR3 consists of 16 residues. Germline V gene lookup returns CDR1 SNHLY and CDR2 FYNNEI. Trimming took off 7 bases at V and 1 base at J, with 14 bases between the two ends. The CDR3 loop is CASTRQAQSYNSPLHF. The CDR3 nucleotides read TGTGCCAGCACCAGACAGGCTCAATCCTATAATTCACCCCTCCACTTT.

The chain employs TRBV30 and TRBJ2-1, with 10 bases matching TRBD2. CDR3 length: 13 amino acids. V gave up 2 bases and J gave up 10 bases; unmatched junction bases: 5. The germline V gene encodes CDR1 GTSNPN and CDR2 SVGIG (reference sequence). CDR3 amino acids: CAWSRPGLAEQFF. CDR3 coding DNA: TGTGCCTGGAGTAGACCGGGACTAGCGGAGCAGTTCTTC.

The rearrangement joins TRBV13 to TRBJ2-5; the D gene is possibly TRBD2 (6 bases). The CDR3 is 14 residues long. V was trimmed by 3 bases and J by 0 bases, leaving 8 bases between them. Germline loops: CDR1 PRHDT, CDR2 FYEKMQ (reference sequence). CDR3 DNA sequence: TGTGCCAGCAGCTTGGAGGGACACCAAGAGACCCAGTACTTC. Protein sequence: CASSLEGHQETQYF.

The chain has TRBV9 and TRBJ1-6; D gene ambiguous. Trimming shortened V by 2 bases and J by 7 bases, and 7 bases separated the two germline ends. This CDR3 region has 13 residues. The germline CDR1 and CDR2 sequences are SGDLS and YYNGEE. The CDR3 nucleotides are TGTGCCAGCAGCGTTTACCGGAATTCACCCCTCCACTTT. Protein sequence: CASSVYRNSPLHF.

CDR3 coding DNA: TGTGCCACCAGCACGCTCAAGGTGGGGGCCGAAGGGGAGACCCAGTACTTC. It specifies CATSTLKVGAEGETQYF. The chain employs TRBV15 and TRBJ2-5; a weak D match, TRBD1 (6 bases). Germline CDR1 reads LNHNV; CDR2 reads YYDKDF (reference sequence). The CDR3 spans 17 residues. Deletions cut 4 bases from V and 5 bases from J, with 23 bases between.

The chain carries TRBV9 and TRBJ1-1; unclear D gene. Germline V gives CDR1 SGDLS, CDR2 YYNGEE. There are 14 residues in the CDR3. V was clipped by 1 base and J by 4 bases, with 11 bases between them. The CDR3 sequence is CASSVKGLGTEAFF. CDR3 nucleotides: TGTGCCAGCAGCGTAAAAGGGCTTGGCACTGAAGCTTTCTTT.

The count of this clone is one. The V call is TRBV13, the J call TRBJ1-3, with a possible D match to TRBD1 (5 bases). CDR1 and CDR2 (germline): PRHDT, FYEKMQ (reference sequence). Trimming left V 3 bases short and J 3 bases short, with 18 bases between. The CDR3 is 17 amino acids. The DNA of the CDR3 is TGTGCCAGCAGCTTTAGAAGCATGGGGGGGAATGGAAACACCATATATTTT. It translates to CASSFRSMGGNGNTIYF.

The chain uses TRBV30 and TRBJ2-3; D may be TRBD2 (6 bases). The CDR3 loop spans 16 amino acids. Trimming stripped 2 bases from V and 2 bases from J, with 17 bases between. Germline CDR1 is GTSNPN and CDR2 is SVGIG (reference sequence). The CDR3 is CAWSWVSGSFTDTQYF. The CDR3, as DNA: TGTGCCTGGAGTTGGGTGTCCGGGAGTTTCACAGATACGCAGTATTTT.

The chain is built from TRBV30 and TRBJ2-5; 7 bases are a match to TRBD2. Germline CDR1 GTSNPN, CDR2 SVGIG (reference sequence). The CDR3 has 16 residues. V lost 6 bases, J lost 1 base, and 14 bases stayed unmatched. The CDR3 is CACSPLAGVAQETQYF. The DNA for the CDR3 is TGTGCCTGTTCTCCACTGGCGGGAGTTGCCCAAGAGACCCAGTACTTC.

The DNA of the CDR3 is TGTGCCAGCAGCCCCCAACGGACCTCTAATGAAAAACTGTTTTTT. Encoded protein: CASSPQRTSNEKLFF. This chain connects TRBV14 to TRBJ1-4; D remains unclear. Trimming removed 4 bases from V and 3 bases from J, with 12 bases in between. Germline V gene sequence: CDR1 SGHDN, CDR2 FVKESK. The CDR3 loop spans 15 amino acids. Full variable domain (outside the CDR3, taken from reference TRBV14 and TRBJ1-4): EAGVTQFPSHSVIEKGQTVTLRCDPISGHDNLYWYRRVMGKEIKFLLHFVKESKQDESGMPNNRFLAERTGGTYSTLKVQPAELEDSGVYFCASSPQRTSNEKLFFGSGTQLSVL.

This chain links TRBV25-1 with TRBJ1-4, with D unclear. The germline V gene encodes CDR1 MGHDK and CDR2 SYGVNS. The V and J ends lost 4 bases and 8 bases respectively, with 14 bases between them. The length of the CDR3 is 14 residues. CDR3 coding DNA: TGTGCCAGCAGTGTCCCAGGCGTTCGGGAAAAACTGTTTTTT. As protein: CASSVPGVREKLFF. Variable domain in full (rest from reference TRBV25-1 and TRBJ1-4): EADIYQTPRYLVIGTGKKITLECSQTMGHDKMYWYQQDPGMELHLIHYSYGVNSTEKGDLSSESTVSRIRTEHFPLTLESARPSHTSQYLCASSVPGVREKLFFGSGTQLSVL.

This chain uses TRBV11-2 with TRBJ2-2; D not resolved. The CDR3 consists of 15 residues. Germline CDR1 is SGHAT and CDR2 is FQNNGV. V was clipped by 1 base and J by 1 base, with 7 bases between them. The CDR3 loop is CASSLARLNTGELFF. Written as DNA, the CDR3 is TGTGCCAGCAGCTTAGCTCGATTGAACACCGGGGAGCTGTTTTTT.

The chain carries TRBV5-1 and TRBJ2-5; TRBD1 agrees at 11 bases. CDR1 is SGHRS and CDR2 is YFSETQ in the germline V gene. The junction had 8 bases not matched to a gene; V was cut back by 5 bases and J by 2 bases. This CDR3 region has 16 residues. The CDR3 here is CASRGRGQGGQETQYF. The CDR3 DNA reads as TGCGCCAGCAGAGGGAGGGGACAGGGGGGACAAGAGACCCAGTACTTC.

The chain recombines TRBV5-5 with TRBJ1-4; TRBD1 is a possible D gene (6 bases). V was cut by 5 bases and J by 2 bases, with 13 bases left in between. Germline values: CDR1 SGHKS, CDR2 YYEKEE (reference sequence). There are 15 residues in the CDR3. CDR3 protein: CASSYSGATNEKLFF. DNA of the CDR3: TGTGCCAGCAGTTATTCGGGGGCGACTAATGAAAAACTGTTTTTT.

The chain uses TRBV2 and TRBJ2-1, with 7 bases aligning to TRBD2. The germline CDR1 and CDR2 sequences are SNHLY and FYNNEI. The CDR3 sequence is 14 residues long. V lost 6 bases and J lost 0; bases outside the gene matches: 2. This CDR3 reads CASRLASSYNEQFF. CDR3 coding DNA: TGTGCCAGCAGACTAGCGTCCTCCTACAATGAGCAGTTCTTC.

The V call is TRBV28, the J call TRBJ1-2; possible D gene TRBD1, 5 bases. CDR1 and CDR2 from the germline V gene are MDHEN and SYDVKM. The V gene lost 4 bases and the J gene lost 8 bases, with 8 bases spanning the gap. The CDR3 is 11 residues long. The CDR3 bases are TGTGCCAGCAGTTGGGGACTGGGCTACACCTTC. Translation: CASSWGLGYTF.

This clone is judged large. The genes are TRBV5-4 and TRBJ2-5, with D perhaps matching TRBD2 (6 bases). Germline assignment: CDR1 SGHNT and CDR2 YYREEE (reference sequence). Trimming took off 4 bases at V and 5 bases at J, with 18 bases between the two ends. The CDR3 has 15 amino acids. The CDR3 bases are TGTGCCAGCAGCCGACGCCTGGACTATAGGGAGACCCAGTACTTC. Translation: CASSRRLDYRETQYF.

The chain is built from TRBV28 and TRBJ1-2; unclear D gene. The CDR3 has 11 amino acids. The V end was cut by 10 bases, the J end by 7 bases, with 13 bases between. Germline assignment: CDR1 MDHEN and CDR2 SYDVKM. CDR3 residues: CATHQLGGYTF. The CDR3 DNA is TGTGCCACCCATCAACTGGGTGGCTACACCTTC.

The CDR3 loop is CASTDRAYSNQPQHF. CDR3 bases: TGTGCCAGCACGGACAGGGCTTATAGCAATCAGCCCCAGCATTTT. The V and J genes are TRBV2 and TRBJ1-5, with 8 bases aligning to TRBD1. The CDR3 is made up of 15 amino acids. Germline-derived CDR1 and CDR2 are SNHLY and FYNNEI. V lost 7 bases to trimming and J lost 0 bases; unmatched junction nucleotides: 5.

The V and J genes are TRBV18 and TRBJ1-2, with 8 bases fitting TRBD1. This CDR3 comprises 17 residues. V dropped 4 bases and J dropped 3; count of bases not matched to a gene: 13. Germline V gene lookup returns CDR1 KGHSH and CDR2 LQKENI. The CDR3: CASSLLSTGAIDYGYTF. The CDR3, as DNA: TGTGCCAGCTCACTCCTTTCGACAGGGGCAATCGACTATGGCTACACCTTC.

The gene calls are TRBV7-3 and TRBJ1-1, with 8 bases that match TRBD1. V shed 5 bases, J shed 2 bases, and the junction held 7 bases outside the gene matches. The CDR3 runs 15 residues. Germline CDR1 reads SGHTA; CDR2 reads FQGTGA. The CDR3, as DNA: TGTGCCAGCAGCCCTAGGGACAGGAGTAACACTGAAGCTTTCTTT. Its protein product is CASSPRDRSNTEAFF.

The chain carries TRBV6-5 and TRBJ1-2, with a weak D call TRBD1 (6 bases). The CDR3 loop spans 14 amino acids. The V and J ends lost 2 bases and 14 bases respectively, with 21 bases between them. Germline CDR1 MNHEY, CDR2 SVGAGI. Here the CDR3 reads CASSYGKSGAGETF. The DNA for the CDR3 is TGTGCCAGCAGTTACGGGAAATCAGGGGCGGGGGAGACCTTC.

J is TRBJ1-3 and V is TRBV18; no clear D gene. The length of the CDR3 is 13 residues. Germline CDR1 and CDR2: KGHSH and LQKENI. Trimming stripped 6 bases from V and 1 base from J, with 7 bases between. The CDR3 DNA follows: TGTGCCAGCTCCTTAATTTCTGGAAACACCATATATTTT. Translated, it gives CASSLISGNTIYF. Variable domain in full (rest from reference TRBV18 and TRBJ1-3): NAGVMQNPRHLVRRRGQEARLRCSPMKGHSHVYWYRQLPEEGLKFMVYLQKENIIDESGMPKERFSAEFPKEGPSILRIQQVVRGDSAAYFCASSLISGNTIYFGEGSWLTVV.

The chain has TRBV30 and TRBJ2-7; 9 bases fit TRBD1. J lost 3 bases, V lost 3 bases, and 0 bases had no gene match. Per the germline V gene, CDR1 is GTSNPN and CDR2 is SVGIG (reference sequence). The CDR3 spans 12 residues. The DNA for the CDR3 is TGTGCCTGGAGGGACAGGGGCTACGAGCAGTACTTC. It translates to CAWRDRGYEQYF. Full variable domain (outside the CDR3, taken from reference TRBV30 and TRBJ2-7): SQTIHQWPATLVQPVGSPLSLECTVEGTSNPNLYWYRQAAGRGLQLLFYSVGIGQISSEVPQNLSASRPQDRQFILSSKKLLLSDSGFYLCAWRDRGYEQYFGPGTRLTVT.

This clone turned up a few times. The chain combines TRBV27 with TRBJ2-7; D may be TRBD2 (5 bases). V was clipped by 3 bases and J by 0 bases, with 12 bases between them. This CDR3 contains 15 residues. In germline, CDR1 is MNHEY, CDR2 SMNVEV (reference sequence). CDR3 sequence: CASSFLAYGSYEQYF. DNA of the CDR3: TGTGCCAGCAGTTTCCTAGCCTATGGCTCCTACGAGCAGTACTTC.

The chain has TRBV6-5 and TRBJ1-3, with D unclear. Germline assignment: CDR1 MNHEY and CDR2 SVGAGI. The germline V and J ends were trimmed by 7 bases and 4 bases, with 11 bases remaining between them. The CDR3 length is 13 residues. The CDR3 nucleotides are TGTGCCAGCAACGAACGAGCCGGAAACACCATATATTTT. Translation gives CASNERAGNTIYF.

V is TRBV27 and J is TRBJ2-1; 8 positions match TRBD2. Germline CDR1 MNHEY, CDR2 SMNVEV (reference sequence). With 5 bases clipped from V and 7 bases from J, the junction kept 13 bases outside the gene matches. The CDR3 consists of 16 residues. CDR3 in DNA: TGTGCCAGCAGTACGCTACGAAGCGGGAGTAATAATGAGCAGTTCTTC. Translated, it gives CASSTLRSGSNNEQFF.

This chain connects TRBV7-6 to TRBJ2-3, with D possibly TRBD1 on 5 matching bases. Germline lookup yields CDR1 SGHVS and CDR2 FNYEAQ. V lost 7 bases, J lost 3 bases, and 20 bases lay in between. This CDR3 comprises 16 residues. CDR3 loop: CASKQGGGAETDTQYF. CDR3 nucleotides: TGTGCCAGCAAGCAGGGTGGCGGAGCAGAGACAGATACGCAGTATTTT.

V gene TRBV15 combines with J gene TRBJ2-7; D unresolved. Trimming took 1 base from V and 3 from J, leaving 13 bases between them. Looked up from germline, CDR1 is LNHNV and CDR2 is YYDKDF (reference sequence). The CDR3 spans 15 residues. CDR3 nucleotides: TGTGCCACCAGCAGAGCCCCCACAAACAACTACGAGCAGTACTTC. It yields the protein CATSRAPTNNYEQYF.

This clone was recorded once. The chain combines TRBV11-2 with TRBJ1-2, with TRBD1 matching 7 bases. Germline loops: CDR1 SGHAT, CDR2 FQNNGV. This CDR3 has 16 residues. Trimming removed 2 bases from V and 3 bases from J; junction bases left unmatched: 9. This CDR3 is CASSLPGQTPYYGYTF. In nucleotides, the CDR3 is TGTGCCAGCAGCTTACCGGGACAGACCCCTTACTATGGCTACACCTTC.